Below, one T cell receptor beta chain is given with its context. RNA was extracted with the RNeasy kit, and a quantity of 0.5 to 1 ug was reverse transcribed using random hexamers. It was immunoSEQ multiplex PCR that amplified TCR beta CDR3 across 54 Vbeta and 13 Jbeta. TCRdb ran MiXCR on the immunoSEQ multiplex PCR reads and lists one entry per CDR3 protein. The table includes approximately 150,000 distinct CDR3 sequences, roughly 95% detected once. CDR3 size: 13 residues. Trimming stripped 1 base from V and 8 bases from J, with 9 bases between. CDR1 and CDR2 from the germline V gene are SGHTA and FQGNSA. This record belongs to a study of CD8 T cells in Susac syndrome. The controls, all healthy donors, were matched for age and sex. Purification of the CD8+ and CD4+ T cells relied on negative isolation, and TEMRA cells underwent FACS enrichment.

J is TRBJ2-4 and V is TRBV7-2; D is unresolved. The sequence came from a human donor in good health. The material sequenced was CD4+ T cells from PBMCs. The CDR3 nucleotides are TGTGCCAGCAGCTTAGGCGTTGCGGACATTCAGTACTTC. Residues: CASSLGVADIQYF.